This record looks at one T cell receptor beta chain sequence and its context. What it recognizes is unknown. The entry originates in a study of siplizumab effects on memory and regulatory T cells. Study-wide points: In siplizumab cultures, the suppressive function of proliferating Tregs remained unconfirmed.

Assay: immunoSEQ multiplex PCR; the TCRdb copy retains only in-frame clones and omits some. The data show approximately 100,000 clones, about nine tenths seen once. CDR1 is LNHDA, CDR2 SQIVND, per germline (reference sequence). V lost 7 bases, J lost 8 bases, and 8 bases lay in between. The CDR3 runs 11 residues. Specimen: non-Treg CD4+ T cells sorted from blood. This clonotype was obtained from a human donor in good health. This chain connects TRBV19 to TRBJ2-2; D call uncertain. CDR3 nucleotide sequence: TGTGCCAGTATTTCTTTTGGGGAGCTGTTTTTT. This encodes CASISFGELFF.